This T cell receptor (beta chain) was documented in a study of T cell repertoires in cytomegalovirus infection. To note about this clonotype: Its antigen is unidentified.

The CDR3 has 15 amino acids. V was cut by 0 bases and J by 8 bases, with 14 bases left in between. Per germline, CDR1 SGHVS and CDR2 FNYEAQ. TCRdb recomputed calls from the reads with MiXCR, one row per CDR3 protein. The sample holds about half a million distinct CDR3 sequences, about 39% seen once. Sequencing used cultured PBMCs, obtained from culture after CMV antigen stimulation. The chain employs TRBV7-6 and TRBJ2-1; D is possibly TRBD2 (5 bases). The sequence was obtained from a human donor in good health (CMV status not recorded). Some clones in this sample may be carry-over from other donors' samples. In DNA form, the CDR3 reads TGTGCCAGCAGCTTAGCGCTAGCTCCGGGTGATGAGCAGTTCTTC. Its protein product is CASSLALAPGDEQFF.